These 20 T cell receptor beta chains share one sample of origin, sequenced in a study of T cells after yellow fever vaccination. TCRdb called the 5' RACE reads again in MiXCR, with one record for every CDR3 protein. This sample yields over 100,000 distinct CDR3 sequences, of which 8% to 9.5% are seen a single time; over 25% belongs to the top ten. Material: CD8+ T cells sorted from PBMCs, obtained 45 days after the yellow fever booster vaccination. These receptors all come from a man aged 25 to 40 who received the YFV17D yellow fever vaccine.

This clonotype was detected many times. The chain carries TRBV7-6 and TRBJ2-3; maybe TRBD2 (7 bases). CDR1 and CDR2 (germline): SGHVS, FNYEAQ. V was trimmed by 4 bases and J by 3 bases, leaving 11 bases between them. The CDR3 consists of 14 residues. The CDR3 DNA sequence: TGTGCCAGCAGCTGGGGAGGGGGGACAGATACGCAGTATTTT. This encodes CASSWGGGTDTQYF.

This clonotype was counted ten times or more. The CDR3 reads CASSQDRIGTLAKNIQYF. CDR3 nucleotide sequence: TGCGCCAGCAGCCAAGATCGAATAGGGACCCTAGCCAAAAACATTCAGTACTTC. The rearrangement links TRBV4-3 to TRBJ2-4, with D perhaps matching TRBD1 or TRBD2 (5 bases each). The CDR3 loop spans 18 amino acids. Per the germline V gene, CDR1 is LGHNA and CDR2 is YSLEER. V was pared by 0 bases and J by 0 bases, with 15 bases between.

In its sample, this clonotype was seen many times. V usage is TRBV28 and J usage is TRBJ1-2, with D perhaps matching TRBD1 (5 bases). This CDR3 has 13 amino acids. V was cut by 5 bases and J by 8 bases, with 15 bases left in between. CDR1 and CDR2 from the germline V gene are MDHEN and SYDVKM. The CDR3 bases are TGTGCCAGCAGTGGGTCTTTCGAGGGGGGCTACACCTTC. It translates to CASSGSFEGGYTF.

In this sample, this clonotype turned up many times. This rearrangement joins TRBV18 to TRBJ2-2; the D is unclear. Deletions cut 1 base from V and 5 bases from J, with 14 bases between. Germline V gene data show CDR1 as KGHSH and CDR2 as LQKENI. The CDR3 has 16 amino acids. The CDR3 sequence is CASSPLITVKTGELFF. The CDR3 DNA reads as TGTGCCAGCTCACCACTTATAACAGTGAAGACCGGGGAGCTGTTTTTT. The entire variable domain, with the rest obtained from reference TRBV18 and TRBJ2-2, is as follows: NAGVMQNPRHLVRRRGQEARLRCSPMKGHSHVYWYRQLPEEGLKFMVYLQKENIIDESGMPKERFSAEFPKEGPSILRIQQVVRGDSAAYFCASSPLITVKTGELFFGEGSRLTVL.

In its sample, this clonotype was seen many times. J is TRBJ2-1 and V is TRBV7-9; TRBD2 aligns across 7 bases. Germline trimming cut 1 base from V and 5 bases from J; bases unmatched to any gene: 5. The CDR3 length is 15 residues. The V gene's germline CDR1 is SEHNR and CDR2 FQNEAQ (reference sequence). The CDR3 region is CASSLGGGPDNEQFF. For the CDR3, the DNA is TGTGCCAGCAGCTTAGGGGGAGGGCCGGACAATGAGCAGTTCTTC.

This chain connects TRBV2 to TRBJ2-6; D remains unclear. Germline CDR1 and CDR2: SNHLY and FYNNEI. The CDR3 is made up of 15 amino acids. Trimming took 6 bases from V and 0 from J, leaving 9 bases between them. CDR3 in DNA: TGTGCCAGCAGGCCCACCTCCTCTGGGGCCAACGTCCTGACTTTC. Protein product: CASRPTSSGANVLTF.

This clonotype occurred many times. CDR3 residues: CASSSRGDTQYF. The CDR3 bases are TGTGCCAGCAGCTCGAGGGGGGATACGCAGTATTTT. The chain links TRBV7-6 to TRBJ2-3, with D possibly being TRBD1 (6 bases). The V gene's germline CDR1 is SGHVS and CDR2 FNYEAQ. This CDR3 contains 12 residues. Trimming cost V 4 bases and J 6 bases, with 8 bases left between them.

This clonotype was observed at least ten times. The CDR3 sequence is CASSYVTGTPNTEAFF. The CDR3 nucleotides are TGTGCCAGCAGCTACGTCACCGGGACACCTAACACTGAAGCTTTCTTT. This chain joins TRBV7-2 and TRBJ1-1; tentatively, D is TRBD1 (6 bases). V lost 4 bases to trimming and J lost 2 bases, with 17 bases between them. This CDR3 region has 16 residues. Germline V gives CDR1 SGHTA, CDR2 FQGNSA. Variable domain in full (rest from reference TRBV7-2 and TRBJ1-1): GAGVSQSPSNKVTEKGKDVELRCDPISGHTALYWYRQSLGQGLEFLIYFQGNSAPDKSGLPSDRFSAERTGGSVSTLTIQRTQQEDSAVYLCASSYVTGTPNTEAFFGQGTRLTVV.

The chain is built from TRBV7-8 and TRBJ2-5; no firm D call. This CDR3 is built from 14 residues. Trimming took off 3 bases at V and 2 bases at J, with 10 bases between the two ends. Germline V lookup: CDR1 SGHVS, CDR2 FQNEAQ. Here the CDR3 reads CASSFLEPQETQYF. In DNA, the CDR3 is TGTGCCAGCAGCTTCTTAGAGCCGCAAGAGACCCAGTACTTC. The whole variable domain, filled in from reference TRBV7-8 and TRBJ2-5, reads GAGVSQSPRYKVAKRGQDVALRCDPISGHVSLFWYQQALGQGPEFLTYFQNEAQLDKSGLPSDRFFAERPEGSVSTLKIQRTQQEDSAVYLCASSFLEPQETQYFGPGTRLLVL.

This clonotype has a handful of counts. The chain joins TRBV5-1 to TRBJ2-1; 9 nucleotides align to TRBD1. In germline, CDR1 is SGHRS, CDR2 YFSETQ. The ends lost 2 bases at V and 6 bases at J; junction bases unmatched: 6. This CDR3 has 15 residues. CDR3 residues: CASSFLGQGFNEQFF. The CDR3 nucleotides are TGCGCCAGCAGCTTCCTGGGACAGGGTTTCAATGAGCAGTTCTTC.

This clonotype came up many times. CDR3 sequence reads: CASSSLAGGEQYF. DNA of the CDR3: TGTGCCAGCAGTTCACTAGCGGGAGGCGAGCAGTACTTC. The chain uses TRBV12-3 or TRBV12-4 and TRBJ2-7; 12 nucleotides align to TRBD2. J lost 6 bases, V lost 4 bases, and 1 base had no gene match. CDR3 length: 13 amino acids.

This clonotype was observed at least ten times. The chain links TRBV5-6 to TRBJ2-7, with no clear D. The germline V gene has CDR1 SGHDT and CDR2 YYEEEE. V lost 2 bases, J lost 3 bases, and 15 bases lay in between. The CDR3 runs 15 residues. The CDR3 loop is CASSFGSSLGYEQYF. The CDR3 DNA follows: TGTGCCAGCAGCTTCGGTAGCTCTCTTGGCTACGAGCAGTACTTC.

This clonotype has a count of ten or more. Here the CDR3 reads CSVEASAYTNYGYTF. CDR3 DNA: TGCAGCGTTGAGGCTAGCGCCTATACTAACTATGGCTACACCTTC. This chain joins TRBV29-1 and TRBJ1-2; D unresolved. The CDR3 totals 15 residues. Trimming cost V 3 bases and J 0 bases, with 14 bases left between them. CDR1 SQVTM and CDR2 ANQGSEA come from the germline V gene.

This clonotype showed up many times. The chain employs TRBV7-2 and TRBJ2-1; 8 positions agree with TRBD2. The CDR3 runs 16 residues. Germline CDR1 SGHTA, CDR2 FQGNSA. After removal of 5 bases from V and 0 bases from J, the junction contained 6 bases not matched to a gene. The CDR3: CASSLSGASSYNEQFF. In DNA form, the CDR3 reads TGTGCCAGCAGCCTTAGCGGGGCGAGCTCCTACAATGAGCAGTTCTTC. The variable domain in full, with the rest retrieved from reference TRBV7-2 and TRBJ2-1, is GAGVSQSPSNKVTEKGKDVELRCDPISGHTALYWYRQSLGQGLEFLIYFQGNSAPDKSGLPSDRFSAERTGGSVSTLTIQRTQQEDSAVYLCASSLSGASSYNEQFFGPGTRLTVL.

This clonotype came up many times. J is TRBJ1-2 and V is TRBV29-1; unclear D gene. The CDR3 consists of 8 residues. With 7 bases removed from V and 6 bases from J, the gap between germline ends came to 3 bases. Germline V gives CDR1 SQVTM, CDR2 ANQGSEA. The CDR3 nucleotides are TGCAGCGCTAATGGCTACACCTTC. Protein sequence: CSANGYTF.

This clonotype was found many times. The chain's CDR3 is CATSDYGQGGDEQFF. In DNA form, the CDR3 reads TGTGCCACCAGTGACTATGGACAGGGAGGTGATGAGCAGTTCTTC. V gene TRBV24-1 combines with J gene TRBJ2-1; TRBD1 agrees at 8 bases. Germline lookup yields CDR1 KGHDR and CDR2 SFDVKD. There are 15 residues in the CDR3. V shed 4 bases and J 8 bases; nucleotides not matched to a gene: 9.

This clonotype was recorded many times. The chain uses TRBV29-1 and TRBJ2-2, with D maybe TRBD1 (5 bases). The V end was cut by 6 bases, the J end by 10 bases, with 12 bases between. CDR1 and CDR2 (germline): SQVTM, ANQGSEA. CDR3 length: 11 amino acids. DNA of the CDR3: TGCAGCGTAGATTACGGACAGGAGCTGTTTTTT. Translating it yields CSVDYGQELFF.

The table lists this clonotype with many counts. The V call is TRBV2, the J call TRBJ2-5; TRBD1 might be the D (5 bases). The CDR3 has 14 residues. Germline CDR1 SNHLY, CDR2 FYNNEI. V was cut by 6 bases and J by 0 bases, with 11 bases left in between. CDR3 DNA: TGTGCCAGCAGCTTGGACAAGAACCAAGAGACCCAGTACTTC. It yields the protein CASSLDKNQETQYF.

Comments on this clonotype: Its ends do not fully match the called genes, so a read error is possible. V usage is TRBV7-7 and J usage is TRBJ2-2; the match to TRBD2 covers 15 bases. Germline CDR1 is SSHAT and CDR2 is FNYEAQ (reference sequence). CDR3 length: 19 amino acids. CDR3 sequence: CASSEGLAGGIGNTGELFF. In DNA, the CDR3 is TGTGCTAGCAGCGAGGGACTAGCGGGAGGAATTGGGAACACCGGGGAGCTGTTTTTT. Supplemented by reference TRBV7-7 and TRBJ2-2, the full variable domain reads GAGVSQSPRYKVTKRGQDVTLRCDPISSHATLYWYQQALGQGPEFLTYFNYEAQPDKSGLPSDRFSAERPEGSISTLTIQRTEQRDSAMYRCASSEGLAGGIGNTGELFFGEGSRLTVL.

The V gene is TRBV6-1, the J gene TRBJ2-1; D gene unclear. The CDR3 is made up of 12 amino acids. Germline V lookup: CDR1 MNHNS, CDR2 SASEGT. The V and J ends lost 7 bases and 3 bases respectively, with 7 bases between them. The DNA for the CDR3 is TGTGCCAGCACTGTGGACTACAATGAGCAGTTCTTC. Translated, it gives CASTVDYNEQFF.